Each of the 30 T cell receptor beta chains below was sequenced from the same sample in a study of T cell responses to AZD1222 COVID-19 vaccine. Repertoires were generated with immunoSEQ multiplex PCR, while TCRdb's copy carries only in-frame clones and drops some. Of 150,000 to 200,000 clones in the sample, 92% are singletons; the top ten hold around 0.99%. The sequences come from peripheral blood, collected 28 days after the second AZD1222 dose. The receptors derive from an adult who received the AZD1222 COVID-19 vaccine.

The chain carries TRBV19 and TRBJ1-1; D not resolved. Between the trimmed V and J ends, which lost 3 bases and 4 bases, there was a span of 9 bases. Germline V CDR1 and CDR2: LNHDA, SQIVND (reference sequence). The CDR3 sequence is 13 residues long. CDR3 DNA sequence: TGTGCCAGTAGTATTCAACGTAGCACTGAAGCTTTCTTT. It specifies CASSIQRSTEAFF.

The CDR3 protein is CASSFDGLYGYTF. DNA of the CDR3: TGTGCCAGCAGCTTCGACGGCCTCTATGGCTACACCTTC. This sequence joins TRBV7-2 and TRBJ1-2; D gene unclear. Germline V CDR1 and CDR2: SGHTA, FQGNSA. Trimming cost V 3 bases and J 4 bases, with 9 bases left between them. The CDR3 has 13 amino acids.

The chain employs TRBV19 and TRBJ2-1; 7 nucleotides line up with TRBD2. V dropped 3 bases and J dropped 3; count of bases not matched to a gene: 11. Per the germline V gene, CDR1 is LNHDA and CDR2 is SQIVND (reference sequence). The CDR3 extends over 17 amino acids. CDR3 sequence reads: CASSIWGGGQGYNEQFF. The CDR3, as DNA: TGTGCCAGTAGTATTTGGGGCGGGGGTCAGGGCTACAATGAGCAGTTCTTC. Based on the CDR3 plus reference TRBV19 and TRBJ2-1, the full variable domain is DGGITQSPKYLFRKEGQNVTLSCEQNLNHDAMYWYRQDPGQGLRLIYYSQIVNDFQKGDIAEGYSVSREKKESFPLTVTSAQKNPTAFYLCASSIWGGGQGYNEQFFGPGTRLTVL.

This chain links TRBV6-4 with TRBJ2-2; no clear D gene. The V end was cut by 10 bases, the J end by 7 bases, with 13 bases between. The CDR3 sequence is 12 residues long. The germline V gene has CDR1 MRHNA and CDR2 SNTAGT. CDR3 sequence reads: CAINRLGGELFF. Here the CDR3 DNA reads TGTGCCATTAACCGACTTGGCGGGGAGCTGTTTTTT.

The chain is built from TRBV5-1 and TRBJ2-7, with 9 bases matching TRBD1. Germline-derived CDR1 and CDR2 are SGHRS and YFSETQ. The CDR3 is 15 amino acids. Losses at the gene ends were 3 bases for V and 4 bases for J; bases not matched to a gene: 8. CDR3 sequence (DNA): TGCGCCAGCAGCTCTTCCGGGACAGGGACTTACGAGCAGTACTTC. This codes for CASSSSGTGTYEQYF.

The chain recombines TRBV11-2 with TRBJ1-3; D ambiguous. The CDR3 contains 16 residues. The V end was cut by 5 bases, the J end by 0 bases, with 14 bases between. In germline, CDR1 is SGHAT, CDR2 FQNNGV. The DNA for the CDR3 is TGTGCCAGCAGCCAATCGGGTTTTCACTCTGGAAACACCATATATTTT. Encoded protein: CASSQSGFHSGNTIYF. The variable domain in full, with the rest retrieved from reference TRBV11-2 and TRBJ1-3, is EAGVAQSPRYKIIEKRQSVAFWCNPISGHATLYWYQQILGQGPKLLIQFQNNGVVDDSQLPKDRFSAERLKGVDSTLKIQPAKLEDSAVYLCASSQSGFHSGNTIYFGEGSWLTVV.

This chain connects TRBV30 to TRBJ1-1; TRBD1 aligns across 9 bases. V lost 5 bases and J lost 1; bases outside the gene matches: 8. The CDR3 contains 15 residues. The V gene's germline CDR1 is GTSNPN and CDR2 SVGIG (reference sequence). Written as DNA, the CDR3 is TGTGCCTGGTCTTCCCCGACAGGGGGGAACACTGAAGCTTTCTTT. It translates to CAWSSPTGGNTEAFF.

The chain uses TRBV5-6 and TRBJ2-7, with D unclear. Deletions cut 0 bases from V and 2 bases from J, with 6 bases between. CDR1 and CDR2 (germline): SGHDT, YYEEEE. The CDR3 consists of 13 residues. The CDR3 bases are TGTGCCAGCAGCTTGGTGGAAACCTACGAGCAGTACTTC. Protein product: CASSLVETYEQYF.

The chain joins TRBV4-1 to TRBJ1-1; 7 bases are a match to TRBD1. The germline gives CDR1 MGHRA, CDR2 YSYEKL. CDR3 length: 16 residues. With 0 bases clipped from V and 2 bases from J, the junction kept 6 bases outside the gene matches. The CDR3 spells CASSQETGLLNTEAFF. CDR3 coding DNA: TGCGCCAGCAGCCAAGAGACAGGGTTGCTCAACACTGAAGCTTTCTTT.

The J gene is TRBJ1-2, the V gene TRBV27, with a weak D call TRBD1 (6 bases). V lost 2 bases and J 4 bases, leaving 20 bases between the germline ends. CDR3 length: 17 amino acids. From germline, CDR1 is MNHEY and CDR2 SMNVEV (reference sequence). The CDR3 loop is CASSLIVETGRGYGYTF. CDR3 DNA sequence: TGTGCCAGCAGTTTAATCGTCGAGACAGGTAGGGGCTATGGCTACACCTTC.

Here the CDR3 reads CASSYLGLAGTGELFF. The CDR3 region has the DNA TGTGCCAGCAGTTACCTCGGTTTAGCTGGGACCGGGGAGCTGTTTTTT. The chain is built from TRBV6-6 and TRBJ2-2; D is undetermined. This CDR3 region has 16 residues. CDR1 and CDR2 from the germline V gene are MNHNY and SVGAGI (reference sequence). V lost 2 bases to trimming and J lost 5 bases, with 15 bases between them.

The rearrangement joins TRBV2 to TRBJ2-5, with D tentatively TRBD2 (7 bases). Germline CDR1 reads SNHLY; CDR2 reads FYNNEI. CDR3 size: 15 residues. The V and J ends lost 6 bases and 3 bases respectively, with 17 bases between them. CDR3 amino acids: CASRGGGPEEETQYF. CDR3 in DNA: TGTGCCAGCAGGGGAGGGGGGCCGGAGGAAGAGACCCAGTACTTC.

The CDR3 DNA reads as TGCGCCAGCAGCGGGACCGGGACTAGCGCCTACAATGAGCAGTTCTTC. Its protein is CASSGTGTSAYNEQFF. The chain links TRBV5-1 to TRBJ2-1; 10 nucleotides agree with TRBD2. The V gene end was trimmed by 4 bases and the J gene end by 2 bases; junction bases not matched to a gene: 6. Germline V gene data show CDR1 as SGHRS and CDR2 as YFSETQ. The CDR3 totals 16 residues. The complete variable domain, with remaining parts taken from reference TRBV5-1 and TRBJ2-1, reads KAGVTQTPRYLIKTRGQQVTLSCSPISGHRSVSWYQQTPGQGLQFLFEYFSETQRNKGNFPGRFSGRQFSNSRSEMNVSTLELGDSALYLCASSGTGTSAYNEQFFGPGTRLTVL.

The CDR3 sequence: CASSVDLSYNEQFF. CDR3 bases: TGTGCCAGCAGCGTAGATCTATCCTACAATGAGCAGTTCTTC. The chain employs TRBV9 and TRBJ2-1; D unclear. CDR3 size: 14 residues. V was clipped by 0 bases and J by 1 base, with 5 bases between them. CDR1 SGDLS and CDR2 YYNGEE come from the germline V gene.

The V gene is TRBV7-9, the J gene TRBJ1-1; D is uncertain. CDR1 is SEHNR and CDR2 is FQNEAQ in the germline V gene (reference sequence). V dropped 8 bases and J dropped 4 bases, with 14 bases sitting between them. The CDR3 totals 13 residues. This CDR3 reads CASALARATEAFF. The CDR3 nucleotides read TGTGCCAGCGCTCTAGCACGGGCCACTGAAGCTTTCTTT.

The V gene is TRBV7-2, the J gene TRBJ1-3; 7 bases agree with TRBD1. J gave up 5 bases and V 5 bases, and 6 bases lay outside the gene matches. In germline, CDR1 is SGHTA, CDR2 FQGNSA. The CDR3 loop spans 14 amino acids. The CDR3 region has the DNA TGTGCCAGCAGCCCAGGGGACAGAAGAAACACCATATATTTT. Protein product: CASSPGDRRNTIYF.

This clone was found a few times. The V call is TRBV7-9, the J call TRBJ2-2; possible D gene TRBD2, 6 bases. The CDR3 totals 15 residues. The V gene lost 7 bases and the J gene lost 6 bases, with 18 bases spanning the gap. Per germline, CDR1 SEHNR and CDR2 FQNEAQ (reference sequence). The CDR3 is CASISQGGTAGELFF. The CDR3 nucleotides read TGTGCCAGCATCTCTCAGGGAGGTACGGCCGGGGAGCTGTTTTTT.

The V call is TRBV7-2, the J call TRBJ2-1; a weak D match, TRBD2 (5 bases). Germline V gene lookup returns CDR1 SGHTA and CDR2 FQGNSA. CDR3 length: 15 amino acids. Deletions cut 2 bases from V and 6 bases from J, with 14 bases between. CDR3 sequence: CASSLRSGVRNEQFF. Here the CDR3 DNA reads TGTGCCAGCAGCTTAAGATCCGGGGTTCGCAATGAGCAGTTCTTC.

The chain carries TRBV5-1 and TRBJ1-6; tentatively, D is TRBD1 (6 bases). The CDR3 loop spans 14 amino acids. V dropped 2 bases and J dropped 11 bases, with 14 bases sitting between them. Germline CDR1 reads SGHRS; CDR2 reads YFSETQ. CDR3 nucleotide sequence: TGCGCCAGCAGCTTTGTGGGGGGCACGGCACCCCTCCACTTT. This sequence encodes CASSFVGGTAPLHF.

About this clone: Other DNA sequences from this sample encode an identical CDR3 as well. The chain carries TRBV12-3 or TRBV12-4 and TRBJ1-1; TRBD1 is a possible D gene (6 bases). The CDR3 consists of 13 residues. Deletions cut 4 bases from V and 5 bases from J, with 11 bases between. This CDR3 is CASSSQGGTEAFF. CDR3 sequence (DNA): TGTGCCAGCAGTTCACAGGGAGGGACTGAAGCTTTCTTT.

The V call is TRBV2, the J call TRBJ1-1; D gene uncertain. The CDR3 runs to 12 residues. Germline V gives CDR1 SNHLY, CDR2 FYNNEI. The V end lost 7 bases, the J end lost 1 base, and 7 bases lay between the germline ends. As DNA, the CDR3 is TGTGCCAGCACGGCGGGGAACACTGAAGCTTTCTTT. The encoded protein is CASTAGNTEAFF.

This chain joins TRBV7-8 and TRBJ2-2, with D perhaps assigned TRBD1 or TRBD2 (5 bases each). Trimming removed 4 bases from V and 3 bases from J, with 12 bases in between. This CDR3 is 15 amino acids long. Germline V CDR1 and CDR2: SGHVS, FQNEAQ. CDR3 nucleotide sequence: TGTGCCAGCAGCTATTCGGGACCCTACACCGGGGAGCTGTTTTTT. As protein: CASSYSGPYTGELFF.

J is TRBJ1-2 and V is TRBV3-1 (or the pseudogene TRBV3-2); tentative D call: TRBD1 (5 bases). The CDR3 totals 15 residues. Trimming cost V 5 bases and J 6 bases, with 19 bases left between them. Germline lookup yields CDR1 LGHDT and CDR2 YNNKEL (reference sequence). CDR3 DNA: TGTGCCAGCAGCGCCCGGGGCCCCCGGCTTGATGGCTACACCTTC. Translation gives CASSARGPRLDGYTF.

The chain has TRBV18 and TRBJ1-1, with D possibly matching TRBD1 (5 bases). The CDR3 runs 17 residues. Germline-derived CDR1 and CDR2 are KGHSH and LQKENI. The germline V and J ends were trimmed by 1 base and 2 bases, with 17 bases remaining between them. The CDR3: CASSPQTVRQSNTEAFF. The CDR3 DNA is TGTGCCAGCTCACCACAAACTGTTAGACAGAGTAACACTGAAGCTTTCTTT.

In this sample, this clone turned up once. The chain joins TRBV11-2 to TRBJ2-6; tentatively, D is TRBD2 (6 bases). The CDR3 extends over 19 amino acids. Trimming stripped 3 bases from V and 0 bases from J, with 18 bases between. Germline V gives CDR1 SGHAT, CDR2 FQNNGV. The CDR3: CASSFVLGTSVSGANVLTF. CDR3 DNA: TGTGCCAGCAGCTTTGTTTTAGGGACTTCGGTCTCTGGGGCCAACGTCCTGACTTTC.

The chain couples TRBV7-9 to TRBJ1-6, with D possibly being TRBD1 (5 bases). Trimming removed 4 bases at V and 10 bases at J, with 17 bases between. The length of the CDR3 is 15 residues. Germline-derived CDR1 and CDR2 are SEHNR and FQNEAQ (reference sequence). The CDR3 nucleotides read TGTGCCAGCAGCTCAGTATGGGGCGTTGGGTCACCCCTCCACTTT. This translates into CASSSVWGVGSPLHF.

The genes are TRBV15 and TRBJ2-7; the D gene is possibly TRBD1 (6 bases). V shed 1 base and J shed 6 bases, with 10 bases lying between them. CDR3 length: 13 residues. CDR1 LNHNV and CDR2 YYDKDF come from the germline V gene (reference sequence). In nucleotides, the CDR3 is TGTGCCACCAGCAGAGGAGTCAGGGGCGAGCAGTACTTC. Translated: CATSRGVRGEQYF.

CDR3 sequence (DNA): TGTGCCAGCAAGGGCGCAGAGGCGTTAGGTACCGGGGAGCTGTTTTTT. The encoded protein is CASKGAEALGTGELFF. The chain recombines TRBV3-1 (or the pseudogene TRBV3-2) with TRBJ2-2; D gene uncertain. The germline V and J ends were trimmed by 7 bases and 5 bases, with 20 bases remaining between them. CDR1 is LGHDT, CDR2 YNNKEL, per germline (reference sequence). CDR3 size: 16 residues.

This chain joins TRBV18 and TRBJ2-1; D might be TRBD1 or TRBD2, each matching 5 bases. CDR1 is KGHSH, CDR2 LQKENI, per germline. This CDR3 contains 15 residues. Trimming cost V 2 bases and J 0 bases, with 8 bases left between them. The CDR3 spells CASSPGGSSYNEQFF. DNA of the CDR3: TGTGCCAGCTCACCAGGGGGAAGCTCCTACAATGAGCAGTTCTTC. Full variable domain (remainder filled in from reference TRBV18 and TRBJ2-1): NAGVMQNPRHLVRRRGQEARLRCSPMKGHSHVYWYRQLPEEGLKFMVYLQKENIIDESGMPKERFSAEFPKEGPSILRIQQVVRGDSAAYFCASSPGGSSYNEQFFGPGTRLTVL.

The chain uses TRBV2 and TRBJ1-2; 9 nucleotides agree with TRBD1. The germline V gene has CDR1 SNHLY and CDR2 FYNNEI. This CDR3 has 14 residues. V lost 10 bases, J lost 1 base, and 7 bases stayed unmatched. The CDR3 nucleotides read TGTGCCACCCAAGGGGGACAGGGTAACTATGGCTACACCTTC. It codes for CATQGGQGNYGYTF.